The 31 T cell receptor beta chains below all came from one sample that was sequenced in a study of T cell responses to AZD1222 COVID-19 vaccine. The assay was immunoSEQ multiplex PCR, and TCRdb's table has in-frame clones only and misses some. The table shows about 160,000 clones, with more than 85% occurring only once. The source was peripheral blood, collected 28 days after the second AZD1222 dose. Source of these receptors: an adult who received the AZD1222 COVID-19 vaccine.

This clone was observed a handful of times. This rearrangement joins TRBV5-1 to TRBJ2-5, with unresolved D. This CDR3 is 12 amino acids long. Trimming pared 0 bases from V and 1 base from J, leaving 1 base between. The germline CDR1 and CDR2 sequences are SGHRS and YFSETQ. The CDR3 reads CASSLGQETQYF. CDR3 in DNA: TGCGCCAGCAGCTTGGGCCAAGAGACCCAGTACTTC.

The CDR3 DNA reads as TGTGCCAGCAGGCGGCTAAACATCAGGGGGCCCACAGATACGCAGTATTTT. Its translation is CASRRLNIRGPTDTQYF. The chain has TRBV28 and TRBJ2-3; 8 bases agree with TRBD1. The length of the CDR3 is 17 residues. V gave up 6 bases and J gave up 2 bases; unmatched junction bases: 13. Germline CDR1 and CDR2: MDHEN and SYDVKM.

Only one count was recorded for this clone. Other DNA sequences within the sample encode an identical CDR3. The rearrangement joins TRBV5-1 to TRBJ2-7, with TRBD2 matching over 13 bases. Germline trimming cut 3 bases from V and 0 bases from J; bases unmatched to any gene: 0. Germline V CDR1 and CDR2: SGHRS, YFSETQ. The CDR3 extends over 15 amino acids. CDR3 sequence reads: CASSWTSGSSYEQYF. The CDR3 DNA sequence: TGCGCCAGCAGCTGGACTAGCGGGAGCTCCTACGAGCAGTACTTC.

This clone was seen only a few times. This chain links TRBV11-3 with TRBJ2-7, with 8 nucleotides matching TRBD1. The CDR3 is made up of 16 amino acids. CDR1 SGHNT and CDR2 YENEEA come from the germline V gene. Losses at the gene ends were 1 base for V and 3 bases for J; bases not matched to a gene: 8. CDR3 in amino acids: CASSLAGQGPYYEQYF. The DNA of the CDR3 is TGTGCCAGCAGCTTAGCTGGACAGGGTCCCTACTACGAGCAGTACTTC.

J is TRBJ1-2 and V is TRBV11-3, with D unresolved. The V end was cut by 6 bases, the J end by 4 bases, with 9 bases between. The CDR3 covers 12 residues. Germline CDR1 is SGHNT and CDR2 is YENEEA. The CDR3, as DNA: TGTGCCAGCAGTTCAGTCGGCTATGGCTACACCTTC. Amino acids: CASSSVGYGYTF.

The gene calls are TRBV28 and TRBJ1-1; a weak D match, TRBD1 (5 bases). The V and J ends lost 5 bases and 5 bases respectively, with 18 bases between them. The germline gives CDR1 MDHEN, CDR2 SYDVKM. The CDR3 has 15 amino acids. CDR3 sequence reads: CASSHYMGGGTEAFF. The DNA of the CDR3 is TGTGCCAGCAGTCATTATATGGGGGGAGGAACTGAAGCTTTCTTT.

The chain couples TRBV28 to TRBJ2-3; 12 nucleotides align to TRBD1. The V gene end was trimmed by 5 bases and the J gene end by 2 bases; junction bases not matched to a gene: 2. The CDR3 consists of 15 residues. Germline V gives CDR1 MDHEN, CDR2 SYDVKM. The CDR3 here is CASSPGQGATDTQYF. The CDR3, as DNA: TGTGCCAGCAGTCCGGGACAGGGGGCCACAGATACGCAGTATTTT.

J is TRBJ1-2 and V is TRBV6-2 or TRBV6-3; D call uncertain. This CDR3 comprises 13 residues. Trimming shortened V by 2 bases and J by 2 bases, and 6 bases separated the two germline ends. Germline-derived CDR1 and CDR2 are MNHEY and SVGEGT. CDR3 region: CASSYAGNYGYTF. The CDR3 nucleotides read TGTGCCAGCAGTTACGCAGGAAACTATGGCTACACCTTC.

This clone has only one observation. The chain couples TRBV19 to TRBJ2-1; D ambiguous. This CDR3 has 17 residues. Germline CDR1 reads LNHDA; CDR2 reads SQIVND (reference sequence). Trimming took off 1 base at V and 0 bases at J, with 13 bases between the two ends. The chain's CDR3 is CASSIGSPRSSYNEQFF. The DNA for the CDR3 is TGTGCCAGTAGTATAGGGTCCCCTCGGAGCTCCTACAATGAGCAGTTCTTC. Complete variable domain (other parts from reference TRBV19 and TRBJ2-1): DGGITQSPKYLFRKEGQNVTLSCEQNLNHDAMYWYRQDPGQGLRLIYYSQIVNDFQKGDIAEGYSVSREKKESFPLTVTSAQKNPTAFYLCASSIGSPRSSYNEQFFGPGTRLTVL.

J is TRBJ2-1 and V is TRBV5-4, with a tentative D call TRBD2 (5 bases). The V and J ends lost 7 bases and 7 bases respectively, with 18 bases between them. The CDR3 spans 14 residues. Germline V gene lookup returns CDR1 SGHNT and CDR2 YYREEE (reference sequence). The chain's CDR3 is CASALGPGSNEQFF. DNA for the CDR3: TGTGCCAGCGCCCTGGGTCCGGGGTCTAATGAGCAGTTCTTC.

The V call is TRBV11-3, the J call TRBJ2-3; tentative D call: TRBD2 (6 bases). Trimming took 5 bases from V and 2 from J, leaving 14 bases between them. The length of the CDR3 is 15 residues. Germline V CDR1 and CDR2: SGHNT, YENEEA. CDR3: CASSPRDLYTDTQYF. The CDR3 coding sequence is TGTGCCAGCAGCCCGCGGGACTTATACACAGATACGCAGTATTTT.

This chain links TRBV7-8 with TRBJ2-2; 7 bases are a match to TRBD2. This CDR3 has 17 amino acids. V was pared by 5 bases and J by 4 bases, with 13 bases of the junction left unmatched. The germline V gene encodes CDR1 SGHVS and CDR2 FQNEAQ. CDR3 coding DNA: TGTGCCAGCAGCAAAACACGGGGCGGGAGTAGCACCGGGGAGCTGTTTTTT. It codes for CASSKTRGGSSTGELFF.

This CDR3 reads CASSLYGSNNYGYTF. The DNA of the CDR3 is TGTGCCAGCAGTTTATACGGGAGTAATAACTATGGCTACACCTTC. The V and J genes are TRBV27 and TRBJ1-2; the D is unclear. The CDR3 covers 15 residues. Per the germline V gene, CDR1 is MNHEY and CDR2 is SMNVEV (reference sequence). The V and J ends lost 1 base and 1 base respectively, with 10 bases between them.

The V call is TRBV3-1 (or the pseudogene TRBV3-2), the J call TRBJ1-5, with D uncertain. The CDR3 has 12 residues. Per the germline V gene, CDR1 is LGHDT and CDR2 is YNNKEL (reference sequence). V was clipped by 3 bases and J by 11 bases, with 11 bases between them. The CDR3 here is CASSHYLMAQHF. CDR3 nucleotides: TGTGCCAGCAGCCACTATTTGATGGCCCAGCATTTT.

J is TRBJ2-7 and V is TRBV7-2; no definite D call. Looked up from germline, CDR1 is SGHTA and CDR2 is FQGNSA. The CDR3 consists of 15 residues. With 1 base removed from V and 2 bases from J, the gap between germline ends came to 12 bases. The DNA of the CDR3 is TGTGCCAGCAGCTTAGATCGGACGGTTACCTACGAGCAGTACTTC. Its translation: CASSLDRTVTYEQYF. Looking up the rest from reference TRBV7-2 and TRBJ2-7 gives the full variable domain: GAGVSQSPSNKVTEKGKDVELRCDPISGHTALYWYRQSLGQGLEFLIYFQGNSAPDKSGLPSDRFSAERTGGSVSTLTIQRTQQEDSAVYLCASSLDRTVTYEQYFGPGTRLTVT.

This clone was seen more than once but under ten times. The chain combines TRBV7-8 with TRBJ2-1; the D call may be TRBD1 or TRBD2 (5 bases each). CDR3 length equals 17 residues. Germline lookup yields CDR1 SGHVS and CDR2 FQNEAQ. Trimming pared 1 base from V and 6 bases from J, leaving 19 bases between. The CDR3 here is CASSLVRRIMGVNEQFF. In nucleotides, the CDR3 is TGTGCCAGCAGCTTAGTGCGACGGATAATGGGGGTCAATGAGCAGTTCTTC.

The chain carries TRBV24-1 and TRBJ2-5; D unclear. Germline-derived CDR1 and CDR2 are KGHDR and SFDVKD. This CDR3 comprises 11 residues. V lost 5 bases and J 4 bases, leaving 4 bases between the germline ends. The CDR3 DNA is TGTGCCACCAGTGGTGGAGAGACCCAGTACTTC. Protein product: CATSGGETQYF.

V is TRBV25-1 and J is TRBJ1-1, with D tentatively TRBD1 (6 bases). V shed 2 bases and J shed 5 bases, with 15 bases lying between them. Germline-derived CDR1 and CDR2 are MGHDK and SYGVNS. This CDR3 contains 15 residues. CDR3 nucleotides: TGTGCCAGCAGTGAACACCAGCAGGGGCGTACTGAAGCTTTCTTT. Its translation is CASSEHQQGRTEAFF.

This chain joins TRBV6-1 and TRBJ1-5; tentative D call: TRBD1 (5 bases). The V gene's germline CDR1 is MNHNS and CDR2 SASEGT. The CDR3 consists of 16 residues. The V gene lost 4 bases and the J gene lost 5 bases, with 18 bases spanning the gap. In DNA form, the CDR3 reads TGTGCCAGCAGTGGTAGAGGGGCCAGGGTCCATCAGCCCCAGCATTTT. It translates to CASSGRGARVHQPQHF.

The chain is built from TRBV7-2 and TRBJ2-6; 12 bases fit TRBD2. Trimming at V came to 5 bases and at J to 0 bases, leaving 5 bases not matched to a gene. There are 18 residues in the CDR3. Germline CDR1 and CDR2: SGHTA and FQGNSA. The CDR3, as DNA: TGTGCCAGCAGCGAAAGACTAGCGGGGGCCTCTGGGGCCAACGTCCTGACTTTC. As protein: CASSERLAGASGANVLTF.

The chain's CDR3 is CASSQTPGDEKLFF. CDR3 sequence (DNA): TGTGCCAGCAGCCAAACTCCAGGGGATGAAAAACTGTTTTTT. The J gene is TRBJ1-4, the V gene TRBV3-1 (or the pseudogene TRBV3-2), with a weak D call TRBD1 (6 bases). V was cut by 2 bases and J by 6 bases, with 10 bases left in between. The CDR3 is 14 residues long. Germline V gene sequence: CDR1 LGHDT, CDR2 YNNKEL (reference sequence).

The chain employs TRBV5-1 and TRBJ2-7, with D maybe TRBD1 (6 bases). Germline assignment: CDR1 SGHRS and CDR2 YFSETQ. This CDR3 spans 13 amino acids. V was pared by 4 bases and J by 3 bases, with 11 bases between. Here the CDR3 DNA reads TGCGCCAGCAGCCTAACAGGGTACTACGAGCAGTACTTC. Translated, it gives CASSLTGYYEQYF.

J is TRBJ2-7 and V is TRBV19; TRBD2 is a possible D gene (7 bases). CDR1 and CDR2 (germline): LNHDA, SQIVND (reference sequence). CDR3 length: 14 amino acids. The V end was cut by 2 bases, the J end by 2 bases, with 10 bases between. The CDR3 DNA reads as TGTGCCAGTAGTATACGGCGGGGGCCCTACGAGCAGTACTTC. This sequence encodes CASSIRRGPYEQYF.

The chain couples TRBV3-1 (or the pseudogene TRBV3-2) to TRBJ2-1; TRBD2 matches at 10 bases. The CDR3 is 17 residues long. The V and J ends lost 0 bases and 3 bases, in that order; junction bases with no gene match: 5. The germline CDR1 and CDR2 sequences are LGHDT and YNNKEL (reference sequence). CDR3 DNA: TGTGCCAGCAGCCAAGATGCTAGACTAGCGGGCTACAATGAGCAGTTCTTC. Translated, it gives CASSQDARLAGYNEQFF.

This sequence joins TRBV9 and TRBJ2-3, with D unresolved. CDR1 is SGDLS, CDR2 YYNGEE, per germline. CDR3 length equals 14 residues. Trimming left V 0 bases short and J 2 bases short, with 7 bases between. The CDR3 DNA reads as TGTGCCAGCAGCGTAGCAACTCTCACAGATACGCAGTATTTT. Amino acids: CASSVATLTDTQYF.

This sequence joins TRBV11-2 and TRBJ1-3, with a weak D call TRBD1 (5 bases). This CDR3 is 16 amino acids long. Trimming removed 2 bases at V and 4 bases at J, with 15 bases between. Germline CDR1 is SGHAT and CDR2 is FQNNGV. The CDR3 here is CASSLFQGETGNTIYF. In nucleotides, the CDR3 is TGTGCCAGCAGCTTATTCCAGGGAGAAACAGGAAACACCATATATTTT.

This chain uses TRBV10-2 with TRBJ2-7; the D is unclear. The CDR3 loop spans 13 amino acids. Germline CDR1 is WSHSY and CDR2 is SAAADI. With 7 bases removed from V and 6 bases from J, the gap between germline ends came to 16 bases. As DNA, the CDR3 is TGCGCCAGCACCTTGACTTGGCCGGGCGAGCAGTACTTC. Protein sequence: CASTLTWPGEQYF.

The chain is built from TRBV29-1 and TRBJ1-3; D possibly corresponds to TRBD1 (5 bases). The CDR3 loop spans 12 amino acids. Germline loops: CDR1 SQVTM, CDR2 ANQGSEA. V lost 5 bases and J lost 4, with 9 bases in between. CDR3 nucleotide sequence: TGCAGCGTTCAGGGATACGGAAACACCATATATTTT. As protein: CSVQGYGNTIYF.

The J gene is TRBJ1-2, the V gene TRBV6-2 or TRBV6-3, with 7 bases identical to TRBD1. The CDR3 is 13 residues long. After removal of 5 bases from V and 5 bases from J, the junction contained 5 bases not matched to a gene. Germline V lookup: CDR1 MNHEY, CDR2 SVGEGT. CDR3 in amino acids: CASSRGGFYGYTF. CDR3 DNA: TGTGCCAGCAGTAGAGGGGGCTTTTATGGCTACACCTTC.

The V and J genes are TRBV24-1 and TRBJ2-1; D not resolved. The V and J ends lost 1 base and 5 bases respectively, with 11 bases between them. From germline, CDR1 is KGHDR and CDR2 SFDVKD. This CDR3 is 15 amino acids long. The CDR3 sequence is CATSDFPDGDNEQFF. The CDR3 coding sequence is TGTGCCACCAGTGATTTTCCGGACGGAGACAATGAGCAGTTCTTC.

Remarks on this clone: The DNA is omitted, as the CDR3 cannot be located on it reliably, and the CDR3 follows TCRdb's listing. The chain carries TRBV21-1 and TRBJ2-7; the tabulated D call, TRBD1, remains unverified against the DNA. TRBV21-1 is a listed pseudogene. The CDR3 is made up of 18 amino acids, end residues included. CDR3 residues: CASSKVVGQGSSVYEQYF.